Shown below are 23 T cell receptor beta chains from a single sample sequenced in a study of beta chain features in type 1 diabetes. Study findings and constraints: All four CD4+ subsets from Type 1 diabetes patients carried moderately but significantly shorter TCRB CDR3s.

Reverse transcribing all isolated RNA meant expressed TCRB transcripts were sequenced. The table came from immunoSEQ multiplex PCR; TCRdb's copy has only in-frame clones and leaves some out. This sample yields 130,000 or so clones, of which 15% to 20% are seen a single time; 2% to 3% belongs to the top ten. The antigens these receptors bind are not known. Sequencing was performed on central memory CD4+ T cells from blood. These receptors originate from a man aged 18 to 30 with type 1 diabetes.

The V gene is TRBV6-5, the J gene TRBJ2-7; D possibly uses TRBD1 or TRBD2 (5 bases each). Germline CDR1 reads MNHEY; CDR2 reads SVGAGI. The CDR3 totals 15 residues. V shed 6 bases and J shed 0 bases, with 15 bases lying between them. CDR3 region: CASRIRDLDSYEQYF. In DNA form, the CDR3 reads TGTGCCAGCAGGATCCGGGACCTCGACTCCTACGAGCAGTACTTC.

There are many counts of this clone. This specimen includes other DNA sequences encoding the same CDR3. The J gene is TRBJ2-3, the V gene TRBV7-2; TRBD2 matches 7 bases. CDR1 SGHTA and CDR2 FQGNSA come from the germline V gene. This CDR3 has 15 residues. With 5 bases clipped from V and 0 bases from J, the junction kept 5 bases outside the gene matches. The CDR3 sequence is CASSRDYLSTDTQYF. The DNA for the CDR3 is TGTGCCAGCAGCCGGGACTACCTGAGCACAGATACGCAGTATTTT.

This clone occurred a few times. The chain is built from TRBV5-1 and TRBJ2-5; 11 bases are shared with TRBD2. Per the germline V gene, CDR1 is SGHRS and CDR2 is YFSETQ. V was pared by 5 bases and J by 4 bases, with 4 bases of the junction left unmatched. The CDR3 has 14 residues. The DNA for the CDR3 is TGCGCCAGCAGACCAGGACTAGCGGGAGAGACCCAGTACTTC. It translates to CASRPGLAGETQYF.

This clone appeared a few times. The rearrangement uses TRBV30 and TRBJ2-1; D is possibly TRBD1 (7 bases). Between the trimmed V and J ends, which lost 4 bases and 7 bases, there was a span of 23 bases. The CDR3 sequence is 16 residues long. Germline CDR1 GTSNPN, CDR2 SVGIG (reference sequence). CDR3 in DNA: TGTGCCTGGACCAGCCCACAGGGGAGGATCGGGAATGAGCAGTTCTTC. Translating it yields CAWTSPQGRIGNEQFF.

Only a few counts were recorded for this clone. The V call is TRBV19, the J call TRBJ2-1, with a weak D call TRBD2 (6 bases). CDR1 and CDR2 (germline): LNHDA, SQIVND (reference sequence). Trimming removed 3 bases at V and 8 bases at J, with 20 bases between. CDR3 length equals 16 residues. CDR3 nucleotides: TGTGCCAGTAGTATGGGAGGCCAGGCCGGGGACCATGAGCAGTTCTTC. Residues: CASSMGGQAGDHEQFF. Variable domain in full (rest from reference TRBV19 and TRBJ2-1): DGGITQSPKYLFRKEGQNVTLSCEQNLNHDAMYWYRQDPGQGLRLIYYSQIVNDFQKGDIAEGYSVSREKKESFPLTVTSAQKNPTAFYLCASSMGGQAGDHEQFFGPGTRLTVL.

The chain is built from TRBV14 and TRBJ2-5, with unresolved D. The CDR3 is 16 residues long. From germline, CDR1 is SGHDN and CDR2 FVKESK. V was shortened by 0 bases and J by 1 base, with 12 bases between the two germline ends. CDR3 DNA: TGTGCCAGCAGCCAAGATCTTCTCCCATTCCAAGAGACCCAGTACTTC. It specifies CASSQDLLPFQETQYF.

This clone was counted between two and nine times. The CDR3: CAWRVEGGNEQFF. CDR3 bases: TGTGCCTGGAGAGTCGAGGGGGGAAATGAGCAGTTCTTC. The rearrangement links TRBV30 to TRBJ2-1; perhaps D is TRBD1 or TRBD2 (6 bases each). Trimming removed 3 bases from V and 7 bases from J, with 13 bases in between. There are 13 residues in the CDR3. Germline-derived CDR1 and CDR2 are GTSNPN and SVGIG (reference sequence).

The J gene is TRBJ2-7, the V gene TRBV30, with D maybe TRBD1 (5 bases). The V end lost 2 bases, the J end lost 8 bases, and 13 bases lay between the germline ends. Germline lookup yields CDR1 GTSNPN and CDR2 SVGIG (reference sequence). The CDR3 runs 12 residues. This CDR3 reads CAWSPQGKKQYF. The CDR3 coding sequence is TGTGCCTGGAGTCCCCAGGGTAAAAAGCAGTACTTC.

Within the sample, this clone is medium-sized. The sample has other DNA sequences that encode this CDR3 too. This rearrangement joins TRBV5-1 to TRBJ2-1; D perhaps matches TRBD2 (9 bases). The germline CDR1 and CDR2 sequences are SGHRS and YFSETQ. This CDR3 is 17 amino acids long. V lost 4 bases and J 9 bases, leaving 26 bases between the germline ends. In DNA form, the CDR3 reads TGCGCCAGCAGCCCCAGGACAGGGACTAGCCACGGTGGTGAGCAGTTCTTC. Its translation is CASSPRTGTSHGGEQFF.

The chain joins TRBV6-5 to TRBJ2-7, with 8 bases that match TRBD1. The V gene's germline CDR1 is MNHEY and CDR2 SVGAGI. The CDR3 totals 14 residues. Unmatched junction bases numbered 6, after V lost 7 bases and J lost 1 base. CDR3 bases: TGTGCCAGCAAAACGACAGGGGAATCCTACGAGCAGTACTTC. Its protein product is CASKTTGESYEQYF.

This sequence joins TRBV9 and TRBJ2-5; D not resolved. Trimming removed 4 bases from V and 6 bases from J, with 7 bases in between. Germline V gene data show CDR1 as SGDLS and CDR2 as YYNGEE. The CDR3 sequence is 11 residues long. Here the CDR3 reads CASSPSKTQYF. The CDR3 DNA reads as TGTGCCAGCAGCCCATCGAAGACCCAGTACTTC.

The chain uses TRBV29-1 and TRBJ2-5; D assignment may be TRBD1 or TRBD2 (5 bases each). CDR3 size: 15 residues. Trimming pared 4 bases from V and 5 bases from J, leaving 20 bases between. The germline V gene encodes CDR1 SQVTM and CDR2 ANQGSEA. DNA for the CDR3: TGCAGCGTTGCCCGAGGGGCAGGCGCCGGGGAGACCCAGTACTTC. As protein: CSVARGAGAGETQYF.

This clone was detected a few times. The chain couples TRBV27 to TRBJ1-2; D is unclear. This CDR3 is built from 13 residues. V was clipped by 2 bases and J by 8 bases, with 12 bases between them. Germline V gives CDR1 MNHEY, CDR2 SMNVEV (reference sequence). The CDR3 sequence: CASSLNYLGGYTF. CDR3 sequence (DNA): TGTGCCAGCAGTTTAAATTATCTTGGCGGCTACACCTTC.

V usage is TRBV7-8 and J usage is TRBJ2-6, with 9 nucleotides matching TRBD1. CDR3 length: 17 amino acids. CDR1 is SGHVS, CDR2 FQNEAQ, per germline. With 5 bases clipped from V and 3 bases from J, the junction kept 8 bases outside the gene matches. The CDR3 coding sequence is TGTGCCAGCAGCCTCCGGGACAGGGTGGATGGGGCCAACGTCCTGACTTTC. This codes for CASSLRDRVDGANVLTF.

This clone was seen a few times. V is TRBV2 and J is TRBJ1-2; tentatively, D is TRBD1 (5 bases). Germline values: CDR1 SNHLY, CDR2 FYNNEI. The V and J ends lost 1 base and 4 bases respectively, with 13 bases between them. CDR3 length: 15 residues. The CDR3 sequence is CASSEETGRGYGYTF. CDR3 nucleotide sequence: TGTGCCAGCAGTGAAGAAACAGGACGGGGCTATGGCTACACCTTC.

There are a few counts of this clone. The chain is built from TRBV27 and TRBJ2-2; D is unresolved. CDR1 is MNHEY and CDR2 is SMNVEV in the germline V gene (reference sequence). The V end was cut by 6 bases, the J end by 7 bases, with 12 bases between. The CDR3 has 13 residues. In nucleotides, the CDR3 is TGTGCCAGCAGGTTACGAATAGGCGGGGAGCTGTTTTTT. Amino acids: CASRLRIGGELFF.

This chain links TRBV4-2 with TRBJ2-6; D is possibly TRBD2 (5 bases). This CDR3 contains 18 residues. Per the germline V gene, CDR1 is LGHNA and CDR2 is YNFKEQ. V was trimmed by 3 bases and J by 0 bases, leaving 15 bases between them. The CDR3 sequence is CASSQTSGRISGANVLTF. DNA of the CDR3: TGTGCCAGCAGCCAGACCAGCGGAAGGATCTCTGGGGCCAACGTCCTGACTTTC.

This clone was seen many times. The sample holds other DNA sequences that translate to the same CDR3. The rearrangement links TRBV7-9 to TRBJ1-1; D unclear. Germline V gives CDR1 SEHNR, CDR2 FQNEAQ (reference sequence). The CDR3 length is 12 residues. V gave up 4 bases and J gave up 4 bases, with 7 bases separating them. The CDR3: CASSSTGTEAFF. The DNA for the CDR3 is TGTGCCAGCAGCTCCACCGGCACTGAAGCTTTCTTT.

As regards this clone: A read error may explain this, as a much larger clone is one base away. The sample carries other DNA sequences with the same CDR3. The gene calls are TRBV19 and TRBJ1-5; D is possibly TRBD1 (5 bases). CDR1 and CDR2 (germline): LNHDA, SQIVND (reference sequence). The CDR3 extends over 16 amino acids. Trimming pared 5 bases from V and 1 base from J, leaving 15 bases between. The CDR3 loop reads CASSPLGRGSNQPQHF. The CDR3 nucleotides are TGTGCCAGTAGTCCGCTCGGGCGGGGGAGCAATCAGCCCCAGCATTTT.

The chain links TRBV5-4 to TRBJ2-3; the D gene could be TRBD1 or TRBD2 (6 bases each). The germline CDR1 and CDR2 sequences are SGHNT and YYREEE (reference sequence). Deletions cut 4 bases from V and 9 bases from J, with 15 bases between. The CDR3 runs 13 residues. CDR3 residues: CASSPRGERTQYF. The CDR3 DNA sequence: TGTGCCAGCAGCCCGAGGGGGGAGCGAACGCAGTATTTT.

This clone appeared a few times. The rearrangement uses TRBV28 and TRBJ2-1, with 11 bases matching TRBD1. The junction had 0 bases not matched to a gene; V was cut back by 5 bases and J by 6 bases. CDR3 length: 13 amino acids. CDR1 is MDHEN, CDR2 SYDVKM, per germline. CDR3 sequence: CASSGTGGNEQFF. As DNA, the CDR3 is TGTGCCAGCAGTGGGACAGGGGGCAATGAGCAGTTCTTC.

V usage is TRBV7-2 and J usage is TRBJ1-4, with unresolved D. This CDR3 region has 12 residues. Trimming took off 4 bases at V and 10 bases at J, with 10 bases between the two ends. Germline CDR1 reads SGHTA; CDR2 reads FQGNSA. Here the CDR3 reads CASSSNGGKLFF. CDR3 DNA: TGTGCCAGCAGCTCAAATGGAGGAAAACTGTTTTTT.

The CDR3 DNA is TGTGCCATCAGTGCGGGGGCAGAGCAAGAGACCCAGTACTTC. This translates into CAISAGAEQETQYF. V gene TRBV10-3 combines with J gene TRBJ2-5; possibly TRBD1 or TRBD2 for D (6 bases each). V lost 4 bases, J lost 2 bases, and 11 bases lay in between. Per germline, CDR1 ENHRY and CDR2 SYGVKD. CDR3 length: 14 residues.